A single sample gave rise to the 29 T cell receptor beta chains below, sequenced in a study of OX40 agonist ivuxolimab in advanced cancers. Produced via immunoSEQ multiplex PCR; TCRdb's table is partial and in-frame only. The sample records around 16,000 clones, around 84% being singletons. The sequencing here drew on CD4+ or CD8+ T cells sorted from blood, taken in a trial of the OX40 agonist ivuxolimab. These receptors all come from an adult with an advanced solid tumor such as melanoma, head and neck, liver or kidney cancer.

J is TRBJ2-7 and V is TRBV6-4; D is tentatively TRBD1 or TRBD2 (5 bases each). The CDR3 totals 14 residues. Trimming pared 3 bases from V and 2 bases from J, leaving 11 bases between. Per the germline V gene, CDR1 is MRHNA and CDR2 is SNTAGT. The CDR3 region is CASSEELGPYEQYF. The CDR3 DNA reads as TGTGCCAGCAGTGAAGAATTGGGACCCTACGAGCAGTACTTC.

The chain combines TRBV27 with TRBJ2-5, with 8 bases that match TRBD1. Germline V gene sequence: CDR1 MNHEY, CDR2 SMNVEV (reference sequence). CDR3 length equals 16 residues. J was trimmed by 4 bases and V by 1 base; bases with no gene match: 8. CDR3 bases: TGTGCCAGCAGTTTATGGGGGCGGACAGGGATAGAGACCCAGTACTTC. Translating it yields CASSLWGRTGIETQYF.

The chain carries TRBV6-1 and TRBJ1-2; tentative D call: TRBD1 (5 bases). Trimming pared 2 bases from V and 4 bases from J, leaving 5 bases between. The CDR3 is 12 amino acids. The V gene's germline CDR1 is MNHNS and CDR2 SASEGT. Here the CDR3 reads CASSERGYGYTF. CDR3 DNA sequence: TGTGCCAGCAGTGAAAGGGGCTATGGCTACACCTTC.

This clone was recorded a few times. This chain links TRBV7-2 with TRBJ2-3, with 7 bases aligning to TRBD2. The CDR3 length is 14 residues. The germline V gene encodes CDR1 SGHTA and CDR2 FQGNSA. The J segment lost 1 base and the V segment lost 5 bases, leaving 3 bases of the junction unmatched. The CDR3 sequence is CASSLTSGTDTQYF. The CDR3 DNA follows: TGTGCCAGCAGCCTCACTAGCGGCACAGATACGCAGTATTTT.

The V call is TRBV10-3, the J call TRBJ1-1; D is ambiguous. V dropped 7 bases and J dropped 1 base, with 4 bases sitting between them. The germline gives CDR1 ENHRY, CDR2 SYGVKD. CDR3 size: 11 residues. The CDR3 DNA reads TGTGCCATCAAGGCGAACACTGAAGCTTTCTTT. It yields the protein CAIKANTEAFF.

This clone was counted once. The chain links TRBV5-1 to TRBJ2-1, with TRBD2 as a possible D gene (5 bases). Germline V CDR1 and CDR2: SGHRS, YFSETQ. This CDR3 is built from 13 residues. The V and J ends lost 1 base and 6 bases respectively, with 8 bases between them. The CDR3 spells CASSLIGINEQFF. In nucleotides, the CDR3 is TGCGCCAGCAGCTTGATCGGGATCAATGAGCAGTTCTTC. The full variable domain, its missing parts supplied by reference TRBV5-1 and TRBJ2-1, is KAGVTQTPRYLIKTRGQQVTLSCSPISGHRSVSWYQQTPGQGLQFLFEYFSETQRNKGNFPGRFSGRQFSNSRSEMNVSTLELGDSALYLCASSLIGINEQFFGPGTRLTVL.

The chain has TRBV30 and TRBJ1-1; D unresolved. Germline values: CDR1 GTSNPN, CDR2 SVGIG (reference sequence). This CDR3 comprises 13 residues. Between the trimmed V and J ends, which lost 0 bases and 8 bases, there was a span of 13 bases. CDR3 nucleotides: TGTGCCTGGAGTGTACAAGCGGGCTTAGAAGCTTTCTTT. Its protein product is CAWSVQAGLEAFF.

This clone was counted once. V gene TRBV11-1 combines with J gene TRBJ2-1; the D gene could be TRBD1 or TRBD2 (6 bases each). Germline V gives CDR1 SGHAT, CDR2 FQDESV (reference sequence). V gave up 2 bases and J gave up 3 bases, with 14 bases separating them. The CDR3 covers 16 residues. The CDR3 coding sequence is TGTGCCAGCAGCTTATTTAAGGGGGGCGACTACAATGAGCAGTTCTTC. Translation gives CASSLFKGGDYNEQFF.

This chain connects TRBV2 to TRBJ1-1, with a possible D match to TRBD1 (6 bases). With 3 bases removed from V and 6 bases from J, the gap between germline ends came to 26 bases. CDR3 length: 18 amino acids. The germline V gene encodes CDR1 SNHLY and CDR2 FYNNEI. The chain's CDR3 is CASSDARVGRGVTAEAFF. CDR3 nucleotide sequence: TGTGCCAGCAGTGACGCTCGGGTGGGGAGGGGGGTAACGGCTGAAGCTTTCTTT.

The chain joins TRBV9 to TRBJ1-1; a possible D gene is TRBD1 (5 bases). The CDR3 spans 15 residues. The V and J ends lost 0 bases and 3 bases respectively, with 12 bases between them. The germline CDR1 and CDR2 sequences are SGDLS and YYNGEE. The CDR3 is CASSVGLGQDTEAFF. DNA of the CDR3: TGTGCCAGCAGCGTAGGTCTGGGGCAGGACACTGAAGCTTTCTTT. Complete variable domain (other parts from reference TRBV9 and TRBJ1-1): DSGVTQTPKHLITATGQRVTLRCSPRSGDLSVYWYQQSLDQGLQFLIQYYNGEERAKGNILERFSAQQFPDLHSELNLSSLELGDSALYFCASSVGLGQDTEAFFGQGTRLTVV.

CDR3 sequence: CASSVRRSAGTQYF. The CDR3 region has the DNA TGTGCCAGCAGCGTCCGTAGGTCGGCCGGGACCCAGTACTTC. The J gene is TRBJ2-5, the V gene TRBV7-2; the D is unclear. The CDR3 contains 14 residues. V gave up 5 bases and J gave up 7 bases, with 17 bases separating them. Germline CDR1 and CDR2: SGHTA and FQGNSA.

The rearrangement uses TRBV7-7 and TRBJ2-3, with D perhaps matching TRBD1 or TRBD2 (6 bases each). V lost 5 bases, J lost 0 bases, and 12 bases lay in between. The CDR3 has 15 amino acids. Germline CDR1 and CDR2: SSHAT and FNYEAQ (reference sequence). The CDR3 reads CASSLRGGSTDTQYF. For the CDR3, the DNA is TGTGCCAGCAGCCTCAGGGGAGGAAGCACAGATACGCAGTATTTT.

The J gene is TRBJ1-3, the V gene TRBV5-4, with D unresolved. The germline V and J ends were trimmed by 3 bases and 7 bases, with 11 bases remaining between them. CDR3 length equals 13 residues. Germline assignment: CDR1 SGHNT and CDR2 YYREEE (reference sequence). The CDR3 spells CASSWRFANTIYF. DNA of the CDR3: TGTGCCAGCAGCTGGCGGTTCGCGAACACCATATATTTT.

This chain uses TRBV11-2 with TRBJ2-7; unclear D gene. CDR3 length: 14 residues. CDR1 is SGHAT and CDR2 is FQNNGV in the germline V gene. Trimming stripped 5 bases from V and 1 base from J, with 12 bases between. CDR3 residues: CASSPSVRSYEQYF. CDR3 bases: TGTGCCAGCAGCCCCTCGGTGAGGTCCTACGAGCAGTACTTC.

Worth noting for this clone: The sample holds other DNA sequences that translate to the same CDR3. The chain recombines TRBV15 with TRBJ1-2, with D possibly matching TRBD1 (5 bases). CDR3 length: 15 amino acids. Trimming shortened V by 2 bases and J by 1 base, and 11 bases separated the two germline ends. Looked up from germline, CDR1 is LNHNV and CDR2 is YYDKDF (reference sequence). DNA of the CDR3: TGTGCCACCAGCAGACGTACGGGACTTAACTATGGCTACACCTTC. Its protein is CATSRRTGLNYGYTF.

This sequence joins TRBV7-7 and TRBJ2-3; no definite D call. Trimming removed 2 bases at V and 4 bases at J, with 10 bases between. The length of the CDR3 is 14 residues. Germline assignment: CDR1 SSHAT and CDR2 FNYEAQ (reference sequence). The CDR3 protein is CASSLKSGPDTQYF. CDR3 sequence (DNA): TGTGCCAGCAGCTTAAAATCGGGCCCAGATACGCAGTATTTT.

The gene calls are TRBV7-2 and TRBJ2-7; D call uncertain. Trimming removed 5 bases at V and 3 bases at J, with 5 bases between. The germline V gene encodes CDR1 SGHTA and CDR2 FQGNSA. The CDR3 runs to 11 residues. CDR3 sequence (DNA): TGTGCCAGCAGCCCCTTCTACGAGCAGTACTTC. Protein sequence: CASSPFYEQYF.

The CDR3 here is CASSLGGRGQPQHF. The CDR3 DNA reads as TGCGCCAGCAGCCTTGGGGGGCGCGGGCAGCCCCAGCATTTT. The chain combines TRBV5-1 with TRBJ1-5, with D possibly being TRBD1 (6 bases). V was cut by 4 bases and J by 7 bases, with 15 bases left in between. The V gene's germline CDR1 is SGHRS and CDR2 YFSETQ. The CDR3 contains 14 residues.

The chain joins TRBV30 to TRBJ1-1, with D hard to call. The CDR3 length is 12 residues. V lost 5 bases and J 0 bases, leaving 7 bases between the germline ends. Germline CDR1 reads GTSNPN; CDR2 reads SVGIG (reference sequence). The CDR3 reads CAWGPMNTEAFF. DNA of the CDR3: TGTGCCTGGGGGCCAATGAACACTGAAGCTTTCTTT. Looking up the rest from reference TRBV30 and TRBJ1-1 gives the full variable domain: SQTIHQWPATLVQPVGSPLSLECTVEGTSNPNLYWYRQAAGRGLQLLFYSVGIGQISSEVPQNLSASRPQDRQFILSSKKLLLSDSGFYLCAWGPMNTEAFFGQGTRLTVV.

V gene TRBV9 combines with J gene TRBJ2-1; 10 nucleotides agree with TRBD2. The CDR3 is made up of 13 amino acids. Germline CDR1 is SGDLS and CDR2 is YYNGEE. Trimming removed 7 bases from V and 6 bases from J; junction bases left unmatched: 4. The CDR3 sequence: CASGQRGGNEQFF. The CDR3 coding sequence is TGTGCCAGCGGGCAGCGGGGGGGCAATGAGCAGTTCTTC.

The genes are TRBV19 and TRBJ2-6, with D perhaps TRBD2 (5 bases). The CDR3 has 19 amino acids. The germline gives CDR1 LNHDA, CDR2 SQIVND (reference sequence). V was clipped by 2 bases and J by 5 bases, with 22 bases between them. The CDR3 nucleotides are TGTGCCAGTAGTATACAATCGACGGGATCGGCGGTAAGGGCCAACGTCCTGACTTTC. Protein product: CASSIQSTGSAVRANVLTF.

The J gene is TRBJ1-1, the V gene TRBV11-2; TRBD1 agrees at 8 bases. Germline V gives CDR1 SGHAT, CDR2 FQNNGV. The V gene end was trimmed by 4 bases and the J gene end by 2 bases; junction bases not matched to a gene: 9. This CDR3 comprises 16 residues. CDR3 nucleotides: TGTGCCAGCAGCTCCGTCGACAGGGGACTAAACACTGAAGCTTTCTTT. It yields the protein CASSSVDRGLNTEAFF. The whole variable domain, filled in from reference TRBV11-2 and TRBJ1-1, reads EAGVAQSPRYKIIEKRQSVAFWCNPISGHATLYWYQQILGQGPKLLIQFQNNGVVDDSQLPKDRFSAERLKGVDSTLKIQPAKLEDSAVYLCASSSVDRGLNTEAFFGQGTRLTVV.

This chain connects TRBV19 to TRBJ2-7, with 7 bases matching TRBD1. V lost 3 bases to trimming and J lost 3 bases; unmatched junction nucleotides: 2. The CDR3 runs 13 residues. Germline CDR1 LNHDA, CDR2 SQIVND (reference sequence). CDR3 sequence (DNA): TGTGCCAGTAGTATTTACAGGGGCTACGAGCAGTACTTC. Amino acids: CASSIYRGYEQYF.

The chain employs TRBV9 and TRBJ2-1, with TRBD2 matching 11 bases. Germline CDR1 reads SGDLS; CDR2 reads YYNGEE. The CDR3 is made up of 16 amino acids. V was pared by 4 bases and J by 4 bases, with 7 bases of the junction left unmatched. CDR3 nucleotides: TGTGCCAGCAGCACTAGACTAGCGGGGCATTACAATGAGCAGTTCTTC. It is translated as CASSTRLAGHYNEQFF.

The chain combines TRBV9 with TRBJ2-1, with D possibly being TRBD1 (6 bases). Deletions cut 4 bases from V and 3 bases from J, with 14 bases between. This CDR3 is built from 15 residues. Germline assignment: CDR1 SGDLS and CDR2 YYNGEE. CDR3 sequence (DNA): TGTGCCAGCAGCCCAGGGGCTCTAAACTACAATGAGCAGTTCTTC. The encoded protein is CASSPGALNYNEQFF.

J is TRBJ1-1 and V is TRBV5-8; D perhaps matches TRBD1 (5 bases). CDR3 size: 13 residues. Trimming removed 5 bases from V and 0 bases from J, with 8 bases in between. Germline-derived CDR1 and CDR2 are SGHTS and YDEGEE. The DNA for the CDR3 is TGTGCCAGCAGATGGGGCCTGAACACTGAAGCTTTCTTT. Encoded protein: CASRWGLNTEAFF.

The chain combines TRBV7-9 with TRBJ2-6; D might be TRBD1 (6 bases). Per the germline V gene, CDR1 is SEHNR and CDR2 is FQNEAQ (reference sequence). The CDR3 is 18 amino acids. V was pared by 5 bases and J by 0 bases, with 17 bases between. In DNA, the CDR3 is TGTGCCAGCAGCCAGAGGTCTAGGGGACACTCTGGGGCCAACGTCCTGACTTTC. Translation gives CASSQRSRGHSGANVLTF.

The chain carries TRBV11-3 and TRBJ1-3; D gene uncertain. From germline, CDR1 is SGHNT and CDR2 YENEEA. V was cut by 1 base and J by 0 bases, with 10 bases left in between. This CDR3 has 16 residues. In nucleotides, the CDR3 is TGTGCCAGCAGCTTAGGACGGGAGTTCTCTGGAAACACCATATATTTT. This codes for CASSLGREFSGNTIYF.

This chain links TRBV6-6 with TRBJ1-1; D ambiguous. The V gene's germline CDR1 is MNHNY and CDR2 SVGAGI (reference sequence). Trimming shortened V by 4 bases and J by 5 bases, and 14 bases separated the two germline ends. The CDR3 length is 14 residues. In nucleotides, the CDR3 is TGTGCCAGCAGTTTCCTCTACGGGGAAACTGAAGCTTTCTTT. As protein: CASSFLYGETEAFF.